Listed here are 10 T cell receptor beta chains from one sample, sequenced in a study of blood T cell repertoires in COVID-19 (dated by TCRdb to 2020 to 2021). The library relied on the immunoSEQ multiplex PCR assay. In its TCRdb copy, this immuneACCESS table keeps in-frame sequences only and misses some clones. Where compared with another copy, unresolved V genes explain less than half of these, and the others have no known cause. The sample table shows 160,000 or so clones, and 65% to 85% are seen once. Jointly, the top ten make up about 6% of the sample. Sequencing was done on a sample of PBMCs or T cells enriched from blood (not recorded which). The receptors stem from a woman in her thirties or forties with acute COVID-19.

This clone was observed a few times. This rearrangement joins TRBV5-1 to TRBJ2-1; a weak D match, TRBD2 (5 bases). This CDR3 region has 15 residues. Between the trimmed V and J ends, which lost 4 bases and 9 bases, there was a span of 20 bases. CDR1 is SGHRS and CDR2 is YFSETQ in the germline V gene. DNA of the CDR3: TGCGCCAGCAGCCAGGACTTTCAAGGGTGGTCTGAGCAGTTCTTC. Amino acids: CASSQDFQGWSEQFF.

This clone has just one count. V is TRBV19 and J is TRBJ1-5, with 9 bases aligning to TRBD1. The J segment lost 3 bases and the V segment lost 8 bases, leaving 8 bases of the junction unmatched. CDR3 length: 15 residues. Germline CDR1 and CDR2: LNHDA and SQIVND (reference sequence). The CDR3 nucleotides read TGTGCCAGTCGAATCAGACAGGGGGACAATCAGCCCCAGCATTTT. Translated: CASRIRQGDNQPQHF.

This clone has just a few counts. The chain employs TRBV24-1 and TRBJ2-3, with TRBD1 matching 7 bases. The CDR3 is 18 residues long. From germline, CDR1 is KGHDR and CDR2 SFDVKD. Germline trimming cut 4 bases from V and 1 base from J; bases unmatched to any gene: 13. CDR3 sequence (DNA): TGTGCCACCAGTGACCCTAACAGGGGCCAGGGAGGCACAGATACGCAGTATTTT. It specifies CATSDPNRGQGGTDTQYF.

The genes are TRBV19 and TRBJ1-1; the D is unclear. The CDR3 contains 13 residues. Germline loops: CDR1 LNHDA, CDR2 SQIVND (reference sequence). The V gene lost 3 bases and the J gene lost 13 bases, with 18 bases spanning the gap. Here the CDR3 DNA reads TGTGCCAGTAGTATTCCAGAGGGCCGCAGGTATTTCTTT. Translation gives CASSIPEGRRYFF.

In this sample, this clone turned up once. This sequence joins TRBV7-9 and TRBJ1-1; D may be TRBD1 (5 bases). V gave up 1 base and J gave up 4 bases, with 19 bases separating them. Per the germline V gene, CDR1 is SEHNR and CDR2 is FQNEAQ (reference sequence). The CDR3 has 17 residues. This chain's CDR3 is CASSLVGPAGRVTEAFF. The DNA of the CDR3 is TGTGCCAGCAGCTTAGTAGGGCCGGCGGGGCGGGTCACTGAAGCTTTCTTT.

This clone was detected a few times. The gene calls are TRBV28 and TRBJ2-7; TRBD1 is a possible D gene (6 bases). Germline-derived CDR1 and CDR2 are MDHEN and SYDVKM. The CDR3 is 13 residues long. The V end lost 5 bases, the J end lost 8 bases, and 16 bases lay between the germline ends. CDR3 sequence: CASSPPGTSQQYV. The CDR3 DNA sequence: TGTGCCAGCAGTCCCCCAGGGACATCACAGCAGTACGTC.

This clone was seen only a few times. The chain uses TRBV5-1 and TRBJ1-6, with a possible D match to TRBD1 (5 bases). Trimming stripped 3 bases from V and 10 bases from J, with 11 bases between. Germline V CDR1 and CDR2: SGHRS, YFSETQ. The CDR3 loop spans 13 amino acids. CDR3 in amino acids: CASSSDSRSPLHF. CDR3 nucleotide sequence: TGCGCCAGCAGCTCCGACAGTCGATCACCCCTCCACTTT.

The chain couples TRBV19 to TRBJ1-2, with 7 bases fitting TRBD1. In germline, CDR1 is LNHDA, CDR2 SQIVND (reference sequence). The CDR3 consists of 18 residues. J was trimmed by 7 bases and V by 6 bases; bases with no gene match: 23. CDR3 nucleotide sequence: TGTGCCAGTAGATCTGATCCGGCGGGCCTACAGGGGCGGGGTGGCTACACCTTC. Protein: CASRSDPAGLQGRGGYTF.

J is TRBJ1-2 and V is TRBV7-2, with D tentatively TRBD1 (5 bases). With 5 bases removed from V and 4 bases from J, the gap between germline ends came to 14 bases. The germline CDR1 and CDR2 sequences are SGHTA and FQGNSA. The CDR3 loop spans 14 amino acids. The CDR3 region has the DNA TGTGCCAGCAGCCTCATCACCACAGGCTATGGCTACACCTTC. Its protein product is CASSLITTGYGYTF.

The chain combines TRBV5-1 with TRBJ1-6; the D gene is possibly TRBD1 (5 bases). Trimming pared 0 bases from V and 8 bases from J, leaving 12 bases between. The CDR3 runs 15 residues. Looked up from germline, CDR1 is SGHRS and CDR2 is YFSETQ. The CDR3 region has the DNA TGCGCCAGCAGCTTGGCAGGGTATAGAGATTCACCCCTCCACTTT. As protein: CASSLAGYRDSPLHF.